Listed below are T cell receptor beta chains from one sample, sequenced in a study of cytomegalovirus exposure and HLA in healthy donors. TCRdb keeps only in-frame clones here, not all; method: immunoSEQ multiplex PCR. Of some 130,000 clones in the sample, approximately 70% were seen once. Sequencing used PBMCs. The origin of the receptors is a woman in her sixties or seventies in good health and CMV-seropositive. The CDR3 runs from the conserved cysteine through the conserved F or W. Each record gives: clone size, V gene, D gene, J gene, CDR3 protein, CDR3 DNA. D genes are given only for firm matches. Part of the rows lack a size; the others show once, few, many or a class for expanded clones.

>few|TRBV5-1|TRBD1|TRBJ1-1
CASSVGQGNTEAFF
TGCGCCAGCAGCGTTGGACAGGGGAACACTGAAGCTTTCTTT
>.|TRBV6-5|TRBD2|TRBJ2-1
CASSYRLAGAYNEQFF
TGTGCCAGCAGTTATCGACTAGCGGGGGCCTACAATGAGCAGTTCTTC
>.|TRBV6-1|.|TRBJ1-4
CASSELIPTGGLTYEGEKLFF
TGTGCCAGCAGTGAATTGATTCCGACAGGCGGGCTAACCTATGAAGGGGAAAAACTGTTTTTT
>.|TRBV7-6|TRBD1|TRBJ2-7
CASSGTVVGSEQYF
TGTGCCAGCAGCGGGACAGTGGTTGGGAGCGAGCAGTACTTC
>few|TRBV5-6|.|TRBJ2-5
CASSLLETQYF
TGTGCCAGCAGCCTTTTAGAGACCCAGTACTTC
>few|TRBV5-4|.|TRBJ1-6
CASSLEQADRSYNSPLHF
TGTGCCAGCAGCTTGGAACAGGCGGATAGGTCCTATAATTCACCCCTCCACTTT
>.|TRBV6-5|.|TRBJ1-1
CASSYSGGGGGTEAFF
TGTGCCAGCAGTTACTCCGGGGGGGGCGGAGGCACTGAAGCTTTCTTT
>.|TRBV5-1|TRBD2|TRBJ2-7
CASSLGSGGSYEQYF
TGCGCCAGCAGCTTGGGGAGCGGGGGCTCCTACGAGCAGTACTTC
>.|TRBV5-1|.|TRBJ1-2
CASSLVTGRYTF
TGCGCCAGCAGCTTGGTGACAGGCCGCTACACCTTC
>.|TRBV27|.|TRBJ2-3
CASSVGGTPADTQYF
TGTGCCAGCAGTGTCGGGGGGACACCAGCAGATACGCAGTATTTT
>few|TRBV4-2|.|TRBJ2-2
CASSQEGGRVYTGELFF
TGTGCCAGCAGCCAAGAGGGGGGAAGGGTCTACACCGGGGAGCTGTTTTTT
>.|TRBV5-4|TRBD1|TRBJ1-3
CASSPGRTGVVNTIYF
TGTGCCAGCAGCCCGGGGCGGACAGGGGTCGTGAACACCATATATTTT
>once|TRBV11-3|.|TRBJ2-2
CASSLGLSGELFF
TGTGCCAGCAGCTTAGGACTCTCCGGGGAGCTGTTTTTT
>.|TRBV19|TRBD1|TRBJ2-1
CASSSGTGGYNEQFF
TGTGCCAGTAGTTCCGGGACAGGGGGTTACAATGAGCAGTTCTTC
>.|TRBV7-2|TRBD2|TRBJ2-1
CASSYGTSGTYNEQFF
TGTGCCAGCAGCTATGGGACTAGCGGGACGTACAATGAGCAGTTCTTC
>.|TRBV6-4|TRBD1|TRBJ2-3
CASTPQGAPGDTQYF
TGTGCCAGCACTCCTCAGGGGGCCCCGGGAGATACGCAGTATTTT
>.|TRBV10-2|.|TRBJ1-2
CASSAPEGTNYGYTF
TGCGCCAGCAGTGCCCCCGAGGGAACTAACTATGGCTACACCTTC
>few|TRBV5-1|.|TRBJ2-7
CASSKGLGDEQYF
TGCGCCAGCAGCAAAGGACTGGGCGACGAGCAGTACTTC
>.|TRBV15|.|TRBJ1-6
CATSRGSGGSPLHF
TGTGCCACCAGCAGAGGGTCGGGAGGATCACCCCTCCACTTT
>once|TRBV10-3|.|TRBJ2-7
CAISESPTYEQYF
TGTGCCATCAGTGAGTCGCCTACCTACGAGCAGTACTTC
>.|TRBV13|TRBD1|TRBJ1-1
CASSSPGQGMNTEAFF
TGTGCCAGCAGCTCCCCGGGACAGGGGATGAACACTGAAGCTTTCTTT
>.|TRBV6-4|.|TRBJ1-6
CASSDIPNSPLHF
TGTGCCAGCAGTGATATCCCCAATTCACCCCTCCACTTT
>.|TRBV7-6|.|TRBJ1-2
CASSPRGFYGYTF
TGTGCCAGCAGCCCAAGGGGTTTCTATGGCTACACCTTC
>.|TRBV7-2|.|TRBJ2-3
CASTPSGSTDTQYF
TGTGCCAGCACCCCCTCAGGAAGCACAGATACGCAGTATTTT
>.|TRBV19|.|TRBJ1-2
CASSITVNYGYTF
TGTGCCAGTAGTATAACAGTAAACTATGGCTACACCTTC
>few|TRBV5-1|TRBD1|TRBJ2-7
CASSLRDREREQYF
TGCGCCAGCAGCTTGCGGGACAGGGAGAGGGAGCAGTACTTC
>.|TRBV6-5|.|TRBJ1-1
CASSERGTEAFF
TGTGCCAGCAGTGAAAGGGGCACTGAAGCTTTCTTT
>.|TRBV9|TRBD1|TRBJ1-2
CASSAPGTGLAYGYTF
TGTGCCAGCAGCGCCCCTGGGACAGGTTTGGCCTATGGCTACACCTTC